This T cell receptor beta chain was sequenced for a study of blood T cell repertoires in COVID-19. About the research overall: COVID-19 samples collected from the United States, Italy and Spain covered acute and convalescent phases. PBMCs, B-cell-depleted T cells, or T cells provided the cDNA or gDNA that made up the material.

In the study's own analysis: Cell counts per sample came from amplifying reference gene primers. The repertoire was sequenced with immunoSEQ multiplex PCR; TCRdb's copy has only in-frame clones and lacks some. The D gene and trimming were derived from the DNA, and the V and J assignments and clone size from that table. The repertoire has 25,000 to 35,000 clones, 75% to 90% of them found once; the top ten carry around a sixth. The sequence was collected from a man older than 75 with acute or convalescent COVID-19. The sample comprised peripheral blood.

The CDR3 DNA is TGTGCCAGCAGCGAAAGACCGGACAGGGGCCTTAGCAATCAGCCCCAGCATTTT. Translation gives CASSERPDRGLSNQPQHF. V is TRBV6-1 and J is TRBJ1-5, with 9 nucleotides matching TRBD1. The germline gives CDR1 MNHNS, CDR2 SASEGT. This CDR3 comprises 18 residues. Trimming took 6 bases from V and 0 from J; bases not matched to a gene: 12.